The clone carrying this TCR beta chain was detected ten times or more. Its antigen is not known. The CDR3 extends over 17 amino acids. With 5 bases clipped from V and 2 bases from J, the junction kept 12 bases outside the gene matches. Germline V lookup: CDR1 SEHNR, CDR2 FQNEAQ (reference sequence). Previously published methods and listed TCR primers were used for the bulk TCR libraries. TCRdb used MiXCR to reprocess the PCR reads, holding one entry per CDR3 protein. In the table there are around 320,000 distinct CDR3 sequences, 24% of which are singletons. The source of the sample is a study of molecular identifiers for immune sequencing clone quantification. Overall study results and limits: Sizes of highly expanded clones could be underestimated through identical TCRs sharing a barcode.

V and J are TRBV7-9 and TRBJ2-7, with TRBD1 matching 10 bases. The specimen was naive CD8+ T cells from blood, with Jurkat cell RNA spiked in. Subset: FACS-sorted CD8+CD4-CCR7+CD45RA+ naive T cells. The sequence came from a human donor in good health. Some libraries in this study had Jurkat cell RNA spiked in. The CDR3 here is CASSPTARGQGTYEQYF. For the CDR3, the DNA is TGTGCCAGCAGCCCAACAGCGAGGGGACAGGGGACCTACGAGCAGTACTTC.